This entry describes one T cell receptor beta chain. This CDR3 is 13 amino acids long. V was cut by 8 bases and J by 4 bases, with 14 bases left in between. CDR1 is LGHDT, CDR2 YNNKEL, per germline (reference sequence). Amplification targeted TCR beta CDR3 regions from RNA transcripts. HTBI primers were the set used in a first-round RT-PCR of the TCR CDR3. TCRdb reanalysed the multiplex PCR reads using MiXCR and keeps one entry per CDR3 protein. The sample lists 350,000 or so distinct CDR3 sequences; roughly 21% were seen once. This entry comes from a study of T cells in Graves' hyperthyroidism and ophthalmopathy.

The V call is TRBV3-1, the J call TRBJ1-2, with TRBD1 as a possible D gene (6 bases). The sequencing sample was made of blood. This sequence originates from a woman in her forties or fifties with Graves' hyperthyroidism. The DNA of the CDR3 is TGTGCCAGCGGGACACAAGATACCTATGGCTACACCTTC. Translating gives CASGTQDTYGYTF.